These 24 T cell receptor beta chains originate from one sample sequenced in a study of T cell changes during pregnancy in multiple sclerosis. Assay: immunoSEQ multiplex PCR; the TCRdb copy retains only in-frame clones and omits some. Altogether about 51,000 clones are present, 94% being singletons, with the ten largest covering around 0.6%. The starting material was CD4+ T cells from peripheral blood mononuclear cells, obtained in the second trimester of pregnancy. The receptor set was obtained from a female donor with multiple sclerosis, enrolled in a pregnancy study.

CDR3 region: CATSLPRGGYYGYTF. CDR3 DNA: TGTGCCACCAGCCTCCCAAGGGGGGGGTATTATGGCTACACCTTC. The chain is built from TRBV15 and TRBJ1-2; perhaps TRBD1 as D (6 bases). The germline gives CDR1 LNHNV, CDR2 YYDKDF (reference sequence). Trimming pared 5 bases from V and 5 bases from J, leaving 18 bases between. CDR3 length: 15 amino acids.

This chain uses TRBV6-6 with TRBJ1-4; D gene unclear. The CDR3 is 16 residues long. Germline-derived CDR1 and CDR2 are MNHNY and SVGAGI (reference sequence). V lost 3 bases and J lost 7, with 18 bases in between. CDR3 in amino acids: CASSYYNPPAGEKLFF. CDR3 bases: TGTGCCAGCAGTTATTACAATCCCCCAGCGGGTGAAAAACTGTTTTTT.

In DNA form, the CDR3 reads TGTGCCAGCAGTTACCCAGACAGGGGGCGGGCTGGCGAGCAGTACTTC. It translates to CASSYPDRGRAGEQYF. V is TRBV6-5 and J is TRBJ2-7; 10 nucleotides match TRBD1. J gave up 6 bases and V 2 bases, and 10 bases lay outside the gene matches. The CDR3 spans 16 residues. Germline CDR1 and CDR2: MNHEY and SVGAGI.

This chain links TRBV20-1 with TRBJ2-1, with a tentative D call TRBD2 (6 bases). V was pared by 6 bases and J by 10 bases, with 13 bases between. Germline values: CDR1 DFQATT, CDR2 SNEGSKA (reference sequence). CDR3 size: 11 residues. CDR3 nucleotides: TGCAGTGCAACGACTAGAAGCGAGCAGTTCTTC. Translating gives CSATTRSEQFF.

The genes are TRBV5-1 and TRBJ2-3; the D gene is possibly TRBD1 (6 bases). Between the trimmed V and J ends, which lost 4 bases and 2 bases, there was a span of 14 bases. From germline, CDR1 is SGHRS and CDR2 YFSETQ. The CDR3 length is 15 residues. CDR3 nucleotide sequence: TGCGCCAGCAGCGCTGTCGGGACACTCACAGATACGCAGTATTTT. This translates into CASSAVGTLTDTQYF.

The J gene is TRBJ1-4, the V gene TRBV7-9; possibly TRBD1 for D (5 bases). The CDR3 consists of 14 residues. V was clipped by 6 bases and J by 5 bases, with 13 bases between them. The germline CDR1 and CDR2 sequences are SEHNR and FQNEAQ (reference sequence). CDR3 sequence reads: CASSFRVENEKLFF. CDR3 coding DNA: TGTGCCAGCAGTTTCAGGGTGGAGAATGAAAAACTGTTTTTT.

The chain recombines TRBV5-4 with TRBJ2-2, with D perhaps matching TRBD1 (6 bases). CDR3 length equals 15 residues. Looked up from germline, CDR1 is SGHNT and CDR2 is YYREEE (reference sequence). V gave up 4 bases and J gave up 2 bases, with 12 bases separating them. The CDR3 DNA sequence: TGTGCCAGCAGCCCCAGGGGACCTAACACCGGGGAGCTGTTTTTT. This codes for CASSPRGPNTGELFF.

This chain connects TRBV10-3 to TRBJ2-3; possible D gene TRBD2, 6 bases. CDR1 ENHRY and CDR2 SYGVKD come from the germline V gene. This CDR3 contains 14 residues. Trimming took 7 bases from V and 4 from J, leaving 15 bases between them. The CDR3 loop is CAIKDPRRADTQYF. The CDR3, as DNA: TGTGCCATCAAGGACCCGCGGAGGGCAGATACGCAGTATTTT.

This rearrangement joins TRBV5-1 to TRBJ2-5; 16 positions match TRBD2. Looked up from germline, CDR1 is SGHRS and CDR2 is YFSETQ. With 4 bases clipped from V and 4 bases from J, the junction kept 7 bases outside the gene matches. This CDR3 has 17 residues. The DNA for the CDR3 is TGCGCCAGCAGCATCGGGACTAGCGGGGGGGTCACAGAGACCCAGTACTTC. Translated, it gives CASSIGTSGGVTETQYF. The full variable domain, with the rest looked up from reference TRBV5-1 and TRBJ2-5, is KAGVTQTPRYLIKTRGQQVTLSCSPISGHRSVSWYQQTPGQGLQFLFEYFSETQRNKGNFPGRFSGRQFSNSRSEMNVSTLELGDSALYLCASSIGTSGGVTETQYFGPGTRLLVL.

This clone was counted once. The V and J genes are TRBV7-2 and TRBJ2-1, with 8 bases aligning to TRBD2. The germline CDR1 and CDR2 sequences are SGHTA and FQGNSA. The CDR3 consists of 17 residues. Unmatched junction bases numbered 12, after V lost 1 base and J lost 7 bases. The CDR3 DNA follows: TGTGCCAGCAGCTTAGGTCGGGGGGGCCTACCTTTAAATGAGCAGTTCTTC. Its protein is CASSLGRGGLPLNEQFF.

The chain employs TRBV2 and TRBJ2-1, with 8 bases fitting TRBD2. CDR3 size: 17 residues. V lost 3 bases, J lost 3 bases, and 10 bases stayed unmatched. Germline V gene data show CDR1 as SNHLY and CDR2 as FYNNEI. The CDR3 bases are TGTGCCAGCAGTGAGGAACGGGGGGGCCCCTTCTACAATGAGCAGTTCTTC. Translated: CASSEERGGPFYNEQFF. The whole variable domain, filled in from reference TRBV2 and TRBJ2-1, reads EPEVTQTPSHQVTQMGQEVILRCVPISNHLYFYWYRQILGQKVEFLVSFYNNEISEKSEIFDDQFSVERPDGSNFTLKIRSTKLEDSAMYFCASSEERGGPFYNEQFFGPGTRLTVL.

This chain joins TRBV5-5 and TRBJ2-3, with 7 bases fitting TRBD1. The CDR3 sequence is 15 residues long. CDR1 SGHKS and CDR2 YYEKEE come from the germline V gene (reference sequence). V lost 0 bases, J lost 0 bases, and 1 base stayed unmatched. The CDR3 protein is CASSLVQGSTDTQYF. In DNA, the CDR3 is TGTGCCAGCAGCTTGGTACAGGGGAGCACAGATACGCAGTATTTT.

The rearrangement joins TRBV19 to TRBJ2-7; D gene ambiguous. CDR1 is LNHDA, CDR2 SQIVND, per germline (reference sequence). The CDR3 totals 16 residues. Trimming shortened V by 3 bases and J by 2 bases, and 17 bases separated the two germline ends. CDR3 DNA sequence: TGTGCCAGTAGTATCGCCGGCGGTGACCAAGCCTACGAGCAGTACTTC. It is translated as CASSIAGGDQAYEQYF.

This clone was detected only once. The chain employs TRBV7-9 and TRBJ1-2, with 8 nucleotides matching TRBD1. V lost 5 bases and J lost 4; bases outside the gene matches: 9. CDR1 is SEHNR, CDR2 FQNEAQ, per germline (reference sequence). The CDR3 length is 15 residues. The CDR3 sequence is CASSLSTGGSYGYTF. The CDR3 DNA is TGTGCCAGCAGCCTAAGTACAGGGGGGAGCTATGGCTACACCTTC.

The CDR3 nucleotides are TGTGCCAGTTCAAACCCGGGGGGGGTCTACGAGCAGTACTTC. This translates into CASSNPGGVYEQYF. J is TRBJ2-7 and V is TRBV25-1, with 8 bases matching TRBD2. This CDR3 has 14 residues. Per the germline V gene, CDR1 is MGHDK and CDR2 is SYGVNS. With 9 bases clipped from V and 3 bases from J, the junction kept 10 bases outside the gene matches.

The J gene is TRBJ2-7, the V gene TRBV18; 7 nucleotides line up with TRBD1. CDR1 KGHSH and CDR2 LQKENI come from the germline V gene. The CDR3 covers 14 residues. J gave up 0 bases and V 4 bases, and 3 bases lay outside the gene matches. CDR3 DNA: TGTGCCAGCTCACTAGGGACAGTCTCCTACGAGCAGTACTTC. It is translated as CASSLGTVSYEQYF.

The J gene is TRBJ2-3, the V gene TRBV11-3, with D unclear. Germline CDR1 is SGHNT and CDR2 is YENEEA. This CDR3 is 14 amino acids long. Trimming removed 5 bases from V and 2 bases from J, with 11 bases in between. As DNA, the CDR3 is TGTGCCAGCAGCCGCGGCCCGGTCACAGATACGCAGTATTTT. Its translation: CASSRGPVTDTQYF.

The chain joins TRBV21-1 to TRBJ2-1; the DNA was not used to check the table's D call, TRBD2. TRBV21-1 is a pseudogene segment. The length of the CDR3 is 13 residues. In DNA, the CDR3 is TGTGCCAGCAAGCCGGGTCCCTACAATGAGCAGTTCTTC. It codes for CASKPGPYNEQFF.

V and J are TRBV5-4 and TRBJ1-1; 8 bases map to TRBD1. V shed 3 bases, J shed 5 bases, and the junction held 15 bases outside the gene matches. The CDR3 spans 17 residues. Germline CDR1 reads SGHNT; CDR2 reads YYREEE (reference sequence). The CDR3 sequence is CASSSPRRQGRRTEAFF. DNA for the CDR3: TGTGCCAGCAGCTCCCCGCGCCGACAGGGGCGGAGGACTGAAGCTTTCTTT. The full variable domain, its missing parts supplied by reference TRBV5-4 and TRBJ1-1, is ETGVTQSPTHLIKTRGQQVTLRCSSQSGHNTVSWYQQALGQGPQFIFQYYREEENGRGNFPPRFSGLQFPNYSSELNVNALELDDSALYLCASSSPRRQGRRTEAFFGQGTRLTVV.

This CDR3 reads CASTTTGQNYQPQHF. The CDR3, as DNA: TGTGCCAGCACCACCACAGGACAAAATTATCAGCCCCAGCATTTT. The chain uses TRBV7-2 and TRBJ1-5; TRBD1 might be the D (5 bases). The V and J ends lost 7 bases and 5 bases respectively, with 18 bases between them. Germline-derived CDR1 and CDR2 are SGHTA and FQGNSA. This CDR3 is 15 amino acids long. The complete variable domain, with remaining parts taken from reference TRBV7-2 and TRBJ1-5, reads GAGVSQSPSNKVTEKGKDVELRCDPISGHTALYWYRQSLGQGLEFLIYFQGNSAPDKSGLPSDRFSAERTGGSVSTLTIQRTQQEDSAVYLCASTTTGQNYQPQHFGDGTRLSIL.

The V call is TRBV5-4, the J call TRBJ2-1, with a weak D call TRBD2 (7 bases). Between the trimmed V and J ends, which lost 1 base and 3 bases, there was a span of 17 bases. The germline V gene encodes CDR1 SGHNT and CDR2 YYREEE (reference sequence). The CDR3 is 17 amino acids. The CDR3: CASSLTAGASFYNEQFF. The CDR3 DNA sequence: TGTGCCAGCAGCTTGACCGCGGGGGCCTCTTTCTACAATGAGCAGTTCTTC.

The chain combines TRBV2 with TRBJ2-3; D unresolved. The germline V gene encodes CDR1 SNHLY and CDR2 FYNNEI. This CDR3 is 15 amino acids long. V lost 2 bases and J 1 base, leaving 10 bases between the germline ends. The CDR3 DNA follows: TGTGCCAGCAGTGAATCTAGTCGGGGCACAGATACGCAGTATTTT. It codes for CASSESSRGTDTQYF.

This chain connects TRBV15 to TRBJ1-2; D unresolved. This CDR3 contains 15 residues. The ends were cut back, 0 bases at V and 4 bases at J, with 12 bases in the middle. Germline V lookup: CDR1 LNHNV, CDR2 YYDKDF (reference sequence). Here the CDR3 reads CATSRDSSGSYGYTF. CDR3 sequence (DNA): TGTGCCACCAGCAGAGATTCCAGTGGTTCCTATGGCTACACCTTC.

The V gene is TRBV5-6, the J gene TRBJ1-2; TRBD1 is a possible D gene (5 bases). The germline CDR1 and CDR2 sequences are SGHDT and YYEEEE. This CDR3 has 12 amino acids. With 3 bases removed from V and 6 bases from J, the gap between germline ends came to 9 bases. The CDR3 spells CASSWGGDGYTF. DNA of the CDR3: TGTGCCAGCAGCTGGGGGGGGGATGGCTACACCTTC.